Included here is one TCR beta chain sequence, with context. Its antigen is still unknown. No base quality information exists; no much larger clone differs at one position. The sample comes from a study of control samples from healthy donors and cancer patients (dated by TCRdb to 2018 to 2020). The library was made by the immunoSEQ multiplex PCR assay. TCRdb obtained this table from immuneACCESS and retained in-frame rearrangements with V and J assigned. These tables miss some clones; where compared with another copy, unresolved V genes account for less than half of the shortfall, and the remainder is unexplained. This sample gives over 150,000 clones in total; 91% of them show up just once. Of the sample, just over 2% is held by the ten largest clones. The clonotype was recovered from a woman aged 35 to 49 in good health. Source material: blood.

The nucleotides are TGTGCCAGCAGCTTAGGACAGGCGTTTAGATCCTACGAGCAGTACTTC. It translates to CASSLGQAFRSYEQYF. The chain is made from TRBV7-9 and TRBJ2-7; the D gene is perhaps TRBD1, from 6 matching bases. For CDR1 and CDR2, the germline V gene (reference sequence) lists SEHNR and FQNEAQ. A distance of 14 bases separates the germline ends of V and J, which lose 1 base and 1 base respectively. Its CDR3 holds 16 amino acids, cysteine through phenylalanine. Kept here is only the CDR3 DNA, which spans 48 bases and is read in frame from base 1.